This is a list of T cell receptor beta chains from one sample in a study of T-cell reconstitution after alpha-beta-depleted transplantation in children. TCRdb processed the PCR reads anew with MiXCR; each CDR3 protein has one entry. In the table there are over 550,000 distinct CDR3 sequences, under 12% of which are singletons. Sequenced here: PBMCs from the stem cell graft donor, sampled from the stem cell graft. The receptor set was obtained from a human donor who donated a stem cell graft to a child with acute myeloid leukemia. The CDR3 runs from the conserved cysteine through the conserved F or W. The D gene is left open where the match is weak. The listing skips clone size in some rows; elsewhere it reads once, few, many or a size class.

>few|TRBD1|TRBV7-9|TRBJ2-3
TGTGCCAGCACCCTCCTAGGGACAGGGGTGAGGAATACGCAGTATTTT
CASTLLGTGVRNTQYF
>many|-|TRBV20-1|TRBJ2-7
TGCAGTGCTAGGCGCGGGACTTTAGAGCAGTACTTC
CSARRGTLEQYF
>-|TRBD1|TRBV7-3|TRBJ1-6
TGTGCCAGCAGCTTAATGGAGCCTCAGACAGGGAGCGTTAATTCACCCCTCCACTTT
CASSLMEPQTGSVNSPLHF
>few|-|TRBV29-1|TRBJ1-2
TGCAGCGGATCAGGGGACGCTGGCTACACCTTC
CSGSGDAGYTF
>-|TRBD2|TRBV20-1|TRBJ2-7
TGCAGTGCTCCCCGTAGCGGGAGGTATGAATACGAGCAGTACTTC
CSAPRSGRYEYEQYF
>many|-|TRBV12-3/TRBV12-4|TRBJ2-3
TGTGCCAGCACCCGAGACACAGATACGCAGTATTTT
CASTRDTDTQYF
>few|TRBD1|TRBV29-1|TRBJ1-1
TGCAGCGTCGGGACAGGGGGGGACACTGAAGCTTTCTTT
CSVGTGGDTEAFF
>many|TRBD2|TRBV28|TRBJ2-1
TGTGCCAGCAGAAGGACTAGCGGAACCTCCTACAATGAGCAGTTCTTC
CASRRTSGTSYNEQFF
>many|TRBD1|TRBV20-1|TRBJ2-5
TGCAGTGCTAGAGATAGACAGGGGAGAGAGACCCAGTACTTC
CSARDRQGRETQYF
>few|-|TRBV4-3|TRBJ2-5
TGCGCCAGCAGCCAAGCGAGCGGTAAGGGGGAGACCCAGTACTTC
CASSQASGKGETQYF
>-|-|TRBV28|TRBJ2-4
TGTGCCAGCGACCCTGGACGCAACAAAAACATTCAGTACTTC
CASDPGRNKNIQYF
>few|-|TRBV9|TRBJ2-7
TGTGCCAGCAGCGTAGTGCCAACGAGCTCCTACGAGCAGTACTTC
CASSVVPTSSYEQYF
>many|-|TRBV29-1|TRBJ1-3
TGCAGCGTTGGGAAGGACGCCATATATTTT
CSVGKDAIYF
>few|-|TRBV20-1|TRBJ2-7
TGCAGTGCTAGGCAACAGGTTTACGAGCAGTACTTC
CSARQQVYEQYF
>few|TRBD1|TRBV6-2/TRBV6-3|TRBJ1-3
TGTGCCAGCAGTGCACCGGGACAGAGCTCTGGAAACACCATATATTTT
CASSAPGQSSGNTIYF
>once|-|TRBV27|TRBJ2-1
TGTGCCACTCTGGGATCCATAAACCTAAATGAGCAGTTCTTC
CATLGSINLNEQFF
>-|-|TRBV11-3|TRBJ2-2
TGTGCCAGCAGCTCTACAGGGCTGGGGACCGGGGAGCTGTTTTTT
CASSSTGLGTGELFF
>many|-|TRBV5-1|TRBJ2-1
TGCGCCAGCAGCGCCGGGGATTACAATGAGCAGTTCTTC
CASSAGDYNEQFF